This T cell receptor (beta chain) was recovered during a study of read filtering for tumor transcriptome and immune sequencing. General study points: IR-seq and RNA-seq agreed better without single-read clonotypes. Single-read clonotypes: roughly four fifths of IR-seq clonotypes (around 3.4% of reads), more than 70% of RNA-seq clonotypes (nearly 45% of reads). RNA-seq captured clonotypes less deeply and reliably than IR-seq.

This library used around 400 ng RNA and molecular barcoded adaptors spanning alpha/delta and beta/gamma chains. TCRdb re-called the reads through MiXCR, storing one row per CDR3 protein. Of about 93,000 distinct CDR3 sequences listed, around a fifth are singletons. Germline V gene sequence: CDR1 SGDLS, CDR2 YYNGEE. The CDR3 sequence is 13 residues long. V lost 4 bases, J lost 4 bases, and 11 bases lay in between. This clonotype is a singleton in its sample. Antigen: not known. The V call is TRBV9, the J call TRBJ1-1; no reliable D call. The sequencing input was a population of CD138-negative cells sorted from bone marrow. This TCR was sampled from a donor over 35 with multiple myeloma. CDR3 coding DNA: TGTGCCAGCAGCAATGGAGGGATCACTGAAGCTTTCTTT. Translating it yields CASSNGGITEAFF.